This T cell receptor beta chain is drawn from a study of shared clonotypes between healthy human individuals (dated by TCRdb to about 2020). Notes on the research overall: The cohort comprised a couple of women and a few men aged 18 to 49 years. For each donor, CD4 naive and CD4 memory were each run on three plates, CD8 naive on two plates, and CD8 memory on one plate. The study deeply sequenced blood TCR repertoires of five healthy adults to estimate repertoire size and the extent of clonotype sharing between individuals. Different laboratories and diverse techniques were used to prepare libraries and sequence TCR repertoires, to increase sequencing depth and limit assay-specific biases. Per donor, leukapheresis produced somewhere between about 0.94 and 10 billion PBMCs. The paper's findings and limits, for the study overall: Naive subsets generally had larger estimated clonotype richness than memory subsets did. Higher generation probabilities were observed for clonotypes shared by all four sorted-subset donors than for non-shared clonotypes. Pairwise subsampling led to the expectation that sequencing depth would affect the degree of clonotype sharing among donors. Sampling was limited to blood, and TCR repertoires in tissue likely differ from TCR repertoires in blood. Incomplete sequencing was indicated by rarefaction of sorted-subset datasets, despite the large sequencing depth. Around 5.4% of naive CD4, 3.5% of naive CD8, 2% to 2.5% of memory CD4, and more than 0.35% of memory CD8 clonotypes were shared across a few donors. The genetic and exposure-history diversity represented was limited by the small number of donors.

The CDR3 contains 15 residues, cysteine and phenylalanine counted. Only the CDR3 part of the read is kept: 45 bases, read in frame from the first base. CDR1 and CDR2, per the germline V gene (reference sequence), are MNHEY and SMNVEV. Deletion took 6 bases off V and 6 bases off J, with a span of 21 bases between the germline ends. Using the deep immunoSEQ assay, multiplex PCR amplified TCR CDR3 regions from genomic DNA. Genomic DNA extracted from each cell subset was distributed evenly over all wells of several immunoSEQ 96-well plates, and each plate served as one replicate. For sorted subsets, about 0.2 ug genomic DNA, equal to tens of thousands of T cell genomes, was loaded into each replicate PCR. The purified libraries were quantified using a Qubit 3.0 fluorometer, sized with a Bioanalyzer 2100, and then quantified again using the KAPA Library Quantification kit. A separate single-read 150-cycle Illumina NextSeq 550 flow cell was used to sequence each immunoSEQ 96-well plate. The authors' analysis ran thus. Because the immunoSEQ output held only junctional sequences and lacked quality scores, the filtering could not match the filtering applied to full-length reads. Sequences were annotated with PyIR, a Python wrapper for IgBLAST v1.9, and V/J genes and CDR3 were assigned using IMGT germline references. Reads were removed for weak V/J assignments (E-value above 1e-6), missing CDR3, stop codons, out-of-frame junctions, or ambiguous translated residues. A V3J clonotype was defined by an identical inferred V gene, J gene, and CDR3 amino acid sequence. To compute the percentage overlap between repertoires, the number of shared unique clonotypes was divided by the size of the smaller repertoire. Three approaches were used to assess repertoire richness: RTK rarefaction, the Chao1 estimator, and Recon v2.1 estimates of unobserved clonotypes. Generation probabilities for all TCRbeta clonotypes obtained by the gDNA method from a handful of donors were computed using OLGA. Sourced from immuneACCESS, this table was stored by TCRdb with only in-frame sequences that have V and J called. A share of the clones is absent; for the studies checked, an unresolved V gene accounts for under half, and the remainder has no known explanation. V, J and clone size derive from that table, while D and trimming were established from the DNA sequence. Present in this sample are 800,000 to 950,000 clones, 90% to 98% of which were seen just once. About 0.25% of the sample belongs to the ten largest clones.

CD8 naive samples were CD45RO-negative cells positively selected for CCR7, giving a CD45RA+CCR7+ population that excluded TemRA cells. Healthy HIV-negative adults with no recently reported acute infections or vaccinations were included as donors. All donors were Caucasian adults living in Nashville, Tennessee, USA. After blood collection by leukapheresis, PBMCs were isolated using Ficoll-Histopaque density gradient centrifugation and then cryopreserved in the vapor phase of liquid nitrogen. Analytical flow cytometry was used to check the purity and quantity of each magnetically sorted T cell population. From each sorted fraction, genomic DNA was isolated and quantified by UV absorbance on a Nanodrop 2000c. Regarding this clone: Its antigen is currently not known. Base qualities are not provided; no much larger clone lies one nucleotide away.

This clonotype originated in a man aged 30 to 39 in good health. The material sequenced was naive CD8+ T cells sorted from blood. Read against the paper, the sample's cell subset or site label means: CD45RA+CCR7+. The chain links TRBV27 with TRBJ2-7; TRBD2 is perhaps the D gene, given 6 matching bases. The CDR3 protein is CASRVRRGLGGEQYF. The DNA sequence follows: TGTGCCAGCAGGGTCCGGCGGGGACTGGGGGGCGAGCAGTACTTC.